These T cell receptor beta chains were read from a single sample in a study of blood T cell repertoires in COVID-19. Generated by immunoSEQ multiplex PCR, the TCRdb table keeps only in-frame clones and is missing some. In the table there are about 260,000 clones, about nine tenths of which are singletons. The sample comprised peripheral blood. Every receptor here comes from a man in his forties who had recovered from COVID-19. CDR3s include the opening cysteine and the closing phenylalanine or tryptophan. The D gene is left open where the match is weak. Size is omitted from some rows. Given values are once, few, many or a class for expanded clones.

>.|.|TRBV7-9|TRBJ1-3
CASSLAGGGNTIYF
TGTGCCAGCAGCTTAGCTGGAGGGGGAAACACCATATATTTT
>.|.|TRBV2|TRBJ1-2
CASSADRTNYGYTF
TGTGCCAGCAGTGCGGACAGAACTAACTATGGCTACACCTTC
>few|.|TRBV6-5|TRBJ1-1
CASGRDTEAFF
TGTGCCAGCGGGCGGGACACTGAAGCTTTCTTT
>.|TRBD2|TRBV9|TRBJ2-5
CASSVGTGGPETQYF
TGTGCCAGCAGCGTAGGAACGGGAGGGCCCGAGACCCAGTACTTC
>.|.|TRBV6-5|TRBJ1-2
CASNPTANYGYTF
TGTGCCAGCAACCCGACAGCCAACTATGGCTACACCTTC
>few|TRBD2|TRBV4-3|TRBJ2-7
CASSSVASGRYEQYF
TGCGCCAGCAGCTCCGTCGCTAGCGGGAGATACGAGCAGTACTTC
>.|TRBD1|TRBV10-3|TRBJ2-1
CAISESTGGPEQFF
TGTGCCATCAGTGAGTCGACAGGGGGCCCTGAGCAGTTCTTC
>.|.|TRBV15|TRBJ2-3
CATSRGRMATDTQYF
TGTGCCACCAGCAGGGGGCGGATGGCCACAGATACGCAGTATTTT
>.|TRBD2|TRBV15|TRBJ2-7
CATSRLGPGGSYEQYF
TGTGCCACCAGCAGACTCGGTCCGGGGGGGTCCTACGAGCAGTACTTC
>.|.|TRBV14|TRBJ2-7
CASSQVLRVNEQYF
TGTGCCAGCAGCCAAGTTCTCAGGGTAAACGAGCAGTACTTC
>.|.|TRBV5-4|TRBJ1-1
CASSASRSTGNTEAFF
TGTGCCAGCAGCGCCTCCAGATCAACGGGAAACACTGAAGCTTTCTTT
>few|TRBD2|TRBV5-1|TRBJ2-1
CASSLAPGTSGNEQFF
TGCGCCAGCAGCTTAGCTCCCGGGACTAGCGGCAATGAGCAGTTCTTC
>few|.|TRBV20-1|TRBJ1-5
CSASLSGLSTQHF
TGCAGTGCTAGTCTGTCAGGGCTTTCGACCCAGCATTTT
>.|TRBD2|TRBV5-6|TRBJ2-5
CASSLFGEGGSETQYF
TGTGCCAGCAGCTTGTTTGGGGAGGGAGGCTCGGAGACCCAGTACTTC
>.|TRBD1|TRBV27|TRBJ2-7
CASSLSRQGWSYEQYF
TGTGCCAGCAGTTTATCGCGACAGGGTTGGTCCTACGAGCAGTACTTC
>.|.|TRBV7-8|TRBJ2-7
CASSLRRDSYEQYF
TGTGCCAGCAGCTTAAGGAGGGACAGCTACGAGCAGTACTTC
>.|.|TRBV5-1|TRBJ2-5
CASSREAVRETQYF
TGCGCCAGCAGCCGCGAAGCTGTCCGAGAGACCCAGTACTTC
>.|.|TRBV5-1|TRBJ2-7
CASSLGSRDEQYF
TGCGCCAGCAGCTTGGGCTCGCGGGACGAGCAGTACTTC
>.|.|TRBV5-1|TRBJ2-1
CASSRAGQYSYNEQFF
TGCGCCAGCAGCCGGGCTGGACAGTACTCCTACAATGAGCAGTTCTTC
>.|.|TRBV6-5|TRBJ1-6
CATHSGRLPSPLHF
TGTGCCACCCATTCCGGGAGACTACCCTCACCCCTCCACTTT
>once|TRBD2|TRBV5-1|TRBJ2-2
CASSLVPLAGGSTGELFF
TGCGCCAGCAGCTTGGTCCCACTAGCGGGGGGGAGCACCGGGGAGCTGTTTTTT
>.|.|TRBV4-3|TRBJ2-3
CASSQVYRADTQYF
TGCGCCAGCAGCCAAGTGTATAGAGCAGATACGCAGTATTTT
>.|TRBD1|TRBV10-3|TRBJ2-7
CAISGTGASYEQYF
TGTGCCATCAGTGGGACAGGGGCTTCTTACGAGCAGTACTTC
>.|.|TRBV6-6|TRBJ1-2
CASSYYGGGAGYTF
TGTGCCAGCAGTTATTATGGGGGAGGGGCCGGCTACACCTTC
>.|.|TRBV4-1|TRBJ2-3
CASSQDRLADTQYF
TGCGCCAGCAGCCAAGATAGACTCGCGGATACGCAGTATTTT
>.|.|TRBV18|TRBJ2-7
CASSPGANYEQYF
TGTGCCAGCTCACCTGGGGCCAACTACGAGCAGTACTTC
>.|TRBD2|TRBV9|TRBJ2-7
CASSVGLAGAAYEQYF
TGTGCCAGCAGCGTTGGACTAGCGGGCGCGGCATACGAGCAGTACTTC
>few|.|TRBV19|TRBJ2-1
CASTQPWDSGEQFF
TGTGCCAGTACTCAACCCTGGGACTCCGGGGAGCAGTTCTTC
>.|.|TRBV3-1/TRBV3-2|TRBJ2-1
CASSEPSRGKQFF
TGTGCTAGCAGCGAACCTAGCCGGGGGAAGCAGTTCTTC